One T cell receptor (beta chain) is described in this entry. Its antigen is currently unknown. The germline V gene encodes CDR1 SEHNR and CDR2 FQNEAQ (reference sequence). V lost 5 bases to trimming and J lost 0 bases; unmatched junction nucleotides: 8. CDR3 length: 16 amino acids. This specimen belongs to a study of T cell clones after liver transplantation. Study overall: A pre-transplant mixed lymphocyte reaction with TCRbeta sequencing defined graft-donor-reactive clones followed in post-transplant blood. Pre-transplant mixed lymphocyte reactions yielded third-party-reactive TCRbeta sequences as comparators for graft-donor-reactive sequences.

The data were produced by immunoSEQ multiplex PCR, yet TCRdb's version contains in-frame clones alone and is incomplete. The sample consists of about 99,000 clones, about 88% of them appearing once. Study results and limitations: These preliminary findings come from unstandardized post-transplant sampling times. Rather than being deleted, graft donor-reactive T cells may have moved into the graft.

The V call is TRBV7-9, the J call TRBJ1-2; 8 positions match TRBD1. The sequencing used CD4+ T cells from blood, collected around 4 years after liver transplant. This TCR derives from a human patient who received a liver transplant. Some T cells may be supplied by the graft donor. The CDR3 coding sequence is TGTGCCAGCAGCCCAGGGGGCGGACAGTCTAACTATGGCTACACCTTC. Translation: CASSPGGGQSNYGYTF.